This passage covers 9 T cell receptor beta chains from one sample sequenced in a study of cytomegalovirus exposure and HLA in healthy donors. Primers: 60 Vbeta forward and 13 Jbeta reverse. TCRdb keeps only in-frame clones here, not all; method: immunoSEQ multiplex PCR. The sample lists roughly 170,000 clones, 77% seen once, with approximately 1.6% in the top ten. The sequencing input was PBMCs. Receptors originate from a woman aged 25 to 39 in good health and CMV-seronegative.

The rearrangement joins TRBV15 to TRBJ2-1; D is perhaps TRBD2 (5 bases). Per the germline V gene, CDR1 is LNHNV and CDR2 is YYDKDF (reference sequence). V was clipped by 4 bases and J by 9 bases, with 10 bases between them. CDR3 length: 12 amino acids. This chain's CDR3 is CATSTNEGEQFF. The CDR3 DNA is TGTGCCACCAGCACCAACGAGGGTGAGCAGTTCTTC.

The gene calls are TRBV5-1 and TRBJ1-2; 7 bases map to TRBD1. Germline V gene data show CDR1 as SGHRS and CDR2 as YFSETQ. Trimming at V came to 4 bases and at J to 6 bases, leaving 12 bases not matched to a gene. The CDR3 extends over 15 amino acids. The CDR3 protein is CASSIDRVKNHGYTF. CDR3 DNA sequence: TGCGCCAGCAGCATCGACAGGGTTAAAAATCATGGCTACACCTTC.

The chain carries TRBV2 and TRBJ2-3; TRBD2 matches 10 bases. Germline CDR1 is SNHLY and CDR2 is FYNNEI. V lost 3 bases to trimming and J lost 3 bases; unmatched junction nucleotides: 15. The CDR3 has 19 residues. The CDR3 coding sequence is TGTGCCAGCAGTGACCCTTACCCAGGACTAGCGGTTTTGACAGATACGCAGTATTTT. Protein product: CASSDPYPGLAVLTDTQYF.

J is TRBJ1-1 and V is TRBV7-2; no clear D. This CDR3 is 13 amino acids long. V lost 2 bases and J 1 base, leaving 5 bases between the germline ends. Germline assignment: CDR1 SGHTA and CDR2 FQGNSA. Written as DNA, the CDR3 is TGTGCCAGCAGCTTATCCCAGAACACTGAAGCTTTCTTT. It translates to CASSLSQNTEAFF.

This clone was seen a few times. The CDR3 here is CASSSGLAGGRGDTQYF. CDR3 nucleotides: TGTGCCAGCAGCTCGGGACTAGCGGGAGGTCGGGGAGATACGCAGTATTTT. This chain links TRBV7-3 with TRBJ2-3; 15 bases fit TRBD2. The CDR3 extends over 17 amino acids. Germline assignment: CDR1 SGHTA and CDR2 FQGTGA. J was trimmed by 5 bases and V by 4 bases; bases with no gene match: 7.

This clone was seen just once. The chain joins TRBV23-1 to TRBJ2-4; D might be TRBD2 (6 bases). TRBV23-1 is designated an ORF whose function remains uncertain. This CDR3 contains 14 residues. V was pared by 8 bases and J by 1 base, with 12 bases between. CDR3: CASVCGAAKNIQYF. As DNA, the CDR3 is TGCGCCAGCGTCTGCGGGGCTGCCAAAAACATTCAGTACTTC.

The CDR3 DNA reads TGTGCCAGTAGTATAGGGTCAGGGAATCAGCCCCAGCATTTT. This gives the protein CASSIGSGNQPQHF. J is TRBJ1-5 and V is TRBV19; D might be TRBD1 (5 bases). The CDR3 totals 14 residues. Germline V lookup: CDR1 LNHDA, CDR2 SQIVND (reference sequence). V shed 1 base and J shed 4 bases, with 8 bases lying between them.

The chain employs TRBV4-1 and TRBJ1-5; 8 nucleotides align to TRBD1. J was trimmed by 9 bases and V by 1 base; bases with no gene match: 11. The CDR3 spans 16 residues. The V gene's germline CDR1 is MGHRA and CDR2 YSYEKL. This CDR3 reads CASSQGTTGGFRPQHF. The CDR3 nucleotides are TGCGCCAGCAGCCAAGGTACTACAGGGGGATTTAGGCCCCAGCATTTT.

The genes are TRBV19 and TRBJ2-2; D is unresolved. The V end lost 3 bases, the J end lost 8 bases, and 16 bases lay between the germline ends. Per the germline V gene, CDR1 is LNHDA and CDR2 is SQIVND (reference sequence). CDR3 length: 15 amino acids. CDR3 in amino acids: CASSIAIYRNGELFF. For the CDR3, the DNA is TGTGCCAGTAGTATCGCCATCTATAGAAATGGGGAGCTGTTTTTT. The entire variable domain, with the rest obtained from reference TRBV19 and TRBJ2-2, is as follows: DGGITQSPKYLFRKEGQNVTLSCEQNLNHDAMYWYRQDPGQGLRLIYYSQIVNDFQKGDIAEGYSVSREKKESFPLTVTSAQKNPTAFYLCASSIAIYRNGELFFGEGSRLTVL.